This TCR beta chain was retrieved from a study of cytomegalovirus exposure and HLA in healthy donors. In its sample, this clone was seen once. This CDR3 contains 15 residues. Deletions cut 3 bases from V and 8 bases from J, with 19 bases between. Germline V lookup: CDR1 MNHEY, CDR2 SMNVEV (reference sequence). The protocol was immunoSEQ multiplex PCR, while the TCRdb copy is restricted to in-frame clones and leaves out a portion. The data hold more than 95,000 clones, with around 96% observed a single time. This receptor was obtained from a man aged 18 to 30 in good health and CMV-seronegative. Sequenced sample: PBMCs. The rearrangement joins TRBV27 to TRBJ1-1; TRBD1 is a possible D gene (6 bases). CDR3 protein: CASSFSPLTGTEAFF. CDR3 in DNA: TGTGCCAGCAGTTTTTCCCCCTTGACAGGCACCGAAGCTTTCTTT.